The 30 T cell receptor beta chains listed next were all sequenced from one sample in a study of OX40 agonist ivuxolimab in advanced cancers. Assay used: immunoSEQ multiplex PCR; TCRdb lists only in-frame clones, some missing. Of tens of thousands of clones listed, 88% are singletons. The sequencing here drew on CD4+ or CD8+ T cells sorted from blood, taken in a trial of the OX40 agonist ivuxolimab. These receptors originate from an adult with an advanced solid tumor such as melanoma, head and neck, liver or kidney cancer.

The CDR3 region has the DNA TGTGCCAGCAGCCAAGGGGTCGATACGCAGTATTTT. The encoded protein is CASSQGVDTQYF. V gene TRBV14 combines with J gene TRBJ2-3; D remains unclear. V was shortened by 1 base and J by 6 bases, with 5 bases between the two germline ends. Germline loops: CDR1 SGHDN, CDR2 FVKESK. The CDR3 contains 12 residues.

The chain couples TRBV7-9 to TRBJ2-4; D might be TRBD1 (5 bases). The CDR3 contains 16 residues. The germline CDR1 and CDR2 sequences are SEHNR and FQNEAQ (reference sequence). The V end was cut by 5 bases, the J end by 6 bases, with 20 bases between. The CDR3 region is CASSPGAQGGGNIQYF. The CDR3 nucleotides read TGTGCCAGCAGCCCAGGAGCCCAGGGCGGCGGAAACATTCAGTACTTC.

This clone was counted a single time. The chain uses TRBV30 and TRBJ2-3; D not resolved. V lost 4 bases, J lost 8 bases, and 16 bases lay in between. Per germline, CDR1 GTSNPN and CDR2 SVGIG (reference sequence). The CDR3 contains 13 residues. In DNA, the CDR3 is TGTGCCTGGATCTCGGTGGGAAGTGTTACGCAGTATTTT. It yields the protein CAWISVGSVTQYF.

The chain is built from TRBV5-2 and TRBJ2-2. TRBV5-2 is a documented pseudogene. This CDR3 contains 14 residues. The CDR3 loop reads CASSPLGNTGELFF. CDR3 coding DNA: TGTGCCAGCAGCCCCTTAGGAAACACCGGGGAGCTGTTTTTT.

This chain links TRBV28 with TRBJ1-6, with a tentative D call TRBD1 (6 bases). This CDR3 region has 15 residues. Trimming took 6 bases from V and 6 from J, leaving 15 bases between them. Per the germline V gene, CDR1 is MDHEN and CDR2 is SYDVKM. CDR3 loop: CASSQFRGANSPLHF. In nucleotides, the CDR3 is TGTGCCAGCAGCCAATTCAGGGGAGCTAATTCACCCCTCCACTTT.

The gene calls are TRBV7-2 and TRBJ1-1; possibly TRBD1 for D (6 bases). Trimming shortened V by 4 bases and J by 0 bases, and 15 bases separated the two germline ends. CDR3 size: 16 residues. The germline V gene has CDR1 SGHTA and CDR2 FQGNSA. The CDR3 reads CASSWRVGQMNTEAFF. DNA for the CDR3: TGTGCCAGCAGCTGGCGGGTCGGACAGATGAACACTGAAGCTTTCTTT.

J is TRBJ2-2 and V is TRBV10-1, with D unclear. Trimming stripped 2 bases from V and 7 bases from J, with 2 bases between. Germline V lookup: CDR1 WNHNN, CDR2 SYGVQD (reference sequence). CDR3 size: 11 residues. CDR3: CASSEGGELFF. Here the CDR3 DNA reads TGCGCCAGCAGTGAGGGCGGGGAGCTGTTTTTT.

This clone was seen a few times. The V call is TRBV7-9, the J call TRBJ1-2, with D possibly matching TRBD1 (6 bases). The CDR3 sequence is 15 residues long. Per germline, CDR1 SEHNR and CDR2 FQNEAQ (reference sequence). Trimming cost V 3 bases and J 0 bases, with 11 bases left between them. CDR3 bases: TGTGCCAGCAGCTTTGGGACATTAGCTAACTATGGCTACACCTTC. This gives the protein CASSFGTLANYGYTF.

This clone was recorded once. The rearrangement uses TRBV6-5 and TRBJ1-4; D possibly corresponds to TRBD1 (5 bases). CDR1 is MNHEY, CDR2 SVGAGI, per germline. The V gene lost 5 bases and the J gene lost 6 bases, with 13 bases spanning the gap. This CDR3 comprises 14 residues. CDR3 DNA sequence: TGTGCCAGCAGTGGGATAGGCAGGGATGAAAAACTGTTTTTT. It encodes CASSGIGRDEKLFF.

This clone was counted once. The rearrangement links TRBV2 to TRBJ2-3, with D tentatively TRBD1 or TRBD2 (5 bases each). Germline loops: CDR1 SNHLY, CDR2 FYNNEI. This CDR3 contains 12 residues. The V end was cut by 8 bases, the J end by 2 bases, with 8 bases between. The CDR3 DNA is TGTGCCAGCTGGGGACCCACAGATACGCAGTATTTT. Protein sequence: CASWGPTDTQYF. The full variable domain, in which reference TRBV2 and TRBJ2-3 provide the parts outside the CDR3, is EPEVTQTPSHQVTQMGQEVILRCVPISNHLYFYWYRQILGQKVEFLVSFYNNEISEKSEIFDDQFSVERPDGSNFTLKIRSTKLEDSAMYFCASWGPTDTQYFGPGTRLTVL.

The chain employs TRBV7-7 and TRBJ2-7; weak D call: TRBD2 (5 bases). Germline lookup yields CDR1 SSHAT and CDR2 FNYEAQ (reference sequence). This CDR3 region has 14 residues. Trimming took off 5 bases at V and 3 bases at J, with 14 bases between the two ends. Written as DNA, the CDR3 is TGTGCCAGCAGCCCCCATCCGGGGAACTACGAGCAGTACTTC. It is translated as CASSPHPGNYEQYF.

The chain has TRBV6-1 and TRBJ2-1; 10 bases are a match to TRBD1. The V segment lost 7 bases and the J segment 8 bases; nucleotides outside the gene matches: 5. CDR1 and CDR2 from the germline V gene are MNHNS and SASEGT. The CDR3 extends over 13 amino acids. In DNA form, the CDR3 reads TGTGCCAGCACCCCCGGGACAGGGGATGAGCAGTTCTTC. This translates into CASTPGTGDEQFF.

This clone was recorded only once. The chain has TRBV5-6 and TRBJ2-7, with TRBD2 as a possible D gene (6 bases). From germline, CDR1 is SGHDT and CDR2 YYEEEE. Trimming took 4 bases from V and 0 from J, leaving 11 bases between them. The CDR3 is 14 residues long. In DNA form, the CDR3 reads TGTGCCAGCAGCGGGGGGAGGAGCTCCTACGAGCAGTACTTC. It is translated as CASSGGRSSYEQYF. Filled out from reference TRBV5-6 and TRBJ2-7, the complete variable domain reads DAGVTQSPTHLIKTRGQQVTLRCSPKSGHDTVSWYQQALGQGPQFIFQYYEEEERQRGNFPDRFSGHQFPNYSSELNVNALLLGDSALYLCASSGGRSSYEQYFGPGTRLTVT.

The rearrangement links TRBV4-3 to TRBJ2-3, with 10 bases fitting TRBD2. The CDR3 runs to 15 residues. J lost 4 bases, V lost 5 bases, and 6 bases had no gene match. In germline, CDR1 is LGHNA, CDR2 YSLEER. DNA of the CDR3: TGCGCCAGCAGCAGGAGCGGGGGGGCGGCAGATACGCAGTATTTT. It is translated as CASSRSGGAADTQYF.

The rearrangement uses TRBV29-1 and TRBJ1-1; D perhaps matches TRBD1 (5 bases). The V and J ends lost 8 bases and 2 bases respectively, with 21 bases between them. In germline, CDR1 is SQVTM, CDR2 ANQGSEA. The CDR3 spans 15 residues. The CDR3 here is CSFNHLGAANTEAFF. The CDR3 DNA sequence: TGCAGCTTTAACCACTTAGGGGCGGCAAACACTGAAGCTTTCTTT.

This rearrangement joins TRBV4-1 to TRBJ2-7; D not certain. The V gene's germline CDR1 is MGHRA and CDR2 YSYEKL. Deletions cut 1 base from V and 1 base from J, with 11 bases between. The CDR3 has 15 residues. CDR3 coding DNA: TGCGCCAGCAGCCAAGTCCCCAAGGGATCCTACGAGCAGTACTTC. Translating it yields CASSQVPKGSYEQYF.

V and J are TRBV9 and TRBJ2-1, with D possibly TRBD2 on 5 matching bases. The CDR3 contains 15 residues. V was pared by 0 bases and J by 1 base, with 8 bases between. CDR1 SGDLS and CDR2 YYNGEE come from the germline V gene. For the CDR3, the DNA is TGTGCCAGCAGCGTAGACGAGGGTTCCTACAATGAGCAGTTCTTC. This codes for CASSVDEGSYNEQFF.

This chain connects TRBV5-6 to TRBJ2-2, with a weak D call TRBD1 (6 bases). The CDR3 has 15 amino acids. The germline V gene encodes CDR1 SGHDT and CDR2 YYEEEE. V dropped 4 bases and J dropped 7 bases, with 17 bases sitting between them. CDR3 sequence (DNA): TGTGCCAGCAGCCCCCTATCACAGGGTAGCGGGGAGCTGTTTTTT. Residues: CASSPLSQGSGELFF.

This rearrangement joins TRBV7-9 to TRBJ2-1, with TRBD1 identical over 7 bases. Germline lookup yields CDR1 SEHNR and CDR2 FQNEAQ (reference sequence). V shed 0 bases, J shed 0 bases, and the junction held 11 bases outside the gene matches. The CDR3 has 19 amino acids. CDR3 sequence (DNA): TGTGCCAGCAGCTTAGCAAGACAGGGTGACATGAGCTCCTACAATGAGCAGTTCTTC. It encodes CASSLARQGDMSSYNEQFF.

V and J are TRBV13 and TRBJ1-4, with D perhaps TRBD1 (6 bases). Germline V gene sequence: CDR1 PRHDT, CDR2 FYEKMQ (reference sequence). CDR3 length: 16 amino acids. The V gene lost 4 bases and the J gene lost 8 bases, with 20 bases spanning the gap. The CDR3 spells CASSSLGGLGKEKLFF. The CDR3 DNA follows: TGTGCCAGCAGCTCATTAGGGGGTCTCGGGAAGGAAAAACTGTTTTTT.

The chain joins TRBV27 to TRBJ2-7; D is perhaps TRBD1 (6 bases). This CDR3 has 16 amino acids. Germline CDR1 reads MNHEY; CDR2 reads SMNVEV (reference sequence). V lost 5 bases to trimming and J lost 6 bases, with 23 bases between them. The CDR3 DNA is TGTGCCAGCAGTCAAGGGTCCGGACAGCCATACGGCGAGCAGTACTTC. Amino acid sequence: CASSQGSGQPYGEQYF.

The chain recombines TRBV2 with TRBJ2-7; D possibly uses TRBD1 or TRBD2 (5 bases each). Germline values: CDR1 SNHLY, CDR2 FYNNEI. This CDR3 spans 13 amino acids. V lost 5 bases to trimming and J lost 2 bases, with 10 bases between them. CDR3 DNA: TGTGCCAGCAGTTGGGACGGCGCCTACGAGCAGTACTTC. Encoded protein: CASSWDGAYEQYF.

The chain joins TRBV27 to TRBJ1-6; D is unresolved. The CDR3 length is 15 residues. Looked up from germline, CDR1 is MNHEY and CDR2 is SMNVEV (reference sequence). V was cut by 1 base and J by 6 bases, with 10 bases left in between. The CDR3 reads CASSLLGSFNSPLHF. CDR3 DNA sequence: TGTGCCAGCAGTTTATTAGGCAGCTTTAATTCACCCCTCCACTTT.

This clone was seen more than once but under ten times. This chain uses TRBV27 with TRBJ2-7; 9 nucleotides agree with TRBD2. The junction had 9 bases not matched to a gene; V was cut back by 4 bases and J by 2 bases. The CDR3 covers 16 residues. CDR1 is MNHEY, CDR2 SMNVEV, per germline (reference sequence). The CDR3 is CASSSRSGGPTYEQYF. DNA of the CDR3: TGTGCCAGCAGTTCACGTAGCGGGGGCCCCACCTACGAGCAGTACTTC.

The rearrangement uses TRBV2 and TRBJ2-1; D gene ambiguous. V shed 7 bases and J shed 4 bases, with 5 bases lying between them. The CDR3 is made up of 11 amino acids. The germline V gene encodes CDR1 SNHLY and CDR2 FYNNEI. In DNA form, the CDR3 reads TGTGCCAGCAAGCTATACAATGAGCAGTTCTTC. It yields the protein CASKLYNEQFF.

This sequence joins TRBV6-6 and TRBJ2-1, with D perhaps TRBD2 (5 bases). V was cut by 7 bases and J by 9 bases, with 10 bases left in between. CDR1 and CDR2 (germline): MNHNY, SVGAGI (reference sequence). The CDR3 is made up of 11 amino acids. This chain's CDR3 is CASTLGSEQFF. As DNA, the CDR3 is TGTGCCAGCACGCTAGGGAGTGAGCAGTTCTTC.

The J gene is TRBJ2-7, the V gene TRBV7-2, with 8 bases lining up with TRBD1. V shed 1 base and J 5 bases; nucleotides not matched to a gene: 7. Germline loops: CDR1 SGHTA, CDR2 FQGNSA. This CDR3 has 15 residues. As DNA, the CDR3 is TGTGCCAGCAGCTTAGAATCTACAGGGGGAAACGAGCAGTACTTC. It specifies CASSLESTGGNEQYF.

The chain combines TRBV11-2 with TRBJ2-5; no definite D call. Looked up from germline, CDR1 is SGHAT and CDR2 is FQNNGV. The CDR3 extends over 14 amino acids. V was clipped by 5 bases and J by 1 base, with 11 bases between them. DNA for the CDR3: TGTGCCAGCAGCCCCTGGGCACTCCAAGAGACCCAGTACTTC. This codes for CASSPWALQETQYF.

The V and J genes are TRBV10-3 and TRBJ2-3, with D perhaps TRBD2 (7 bases). Germline lookup yields CDR1 ENHRY and CDR2 SYGVKD. Trimming pared 0 bases from V and 5 bases from J, leaving 12 bases between. This CDR3 is 15 amino acids long. CDR3: CAISESGGGGDTQYF. The DNA of the CDR3 is TGTGCCATCAGTGAGTCCGGGGGAGGGGGAGATACGCAGTATTTT.

The genes are TRBV6-1 and TRBJ2-7, with D possibly being TRBD1 (6 bases). V was clipped by 5 bases and J by 5 bases, with 13 bases between them. The CDR3 loop spans 13 amino acids. Per germline, CDR1 MNHNS and CDR2 SASEGT. CDR3 nucleotides: TGTGCCAGCAGTTTCACAGGGAACCACGAGCAGTACTTC. Translation gives CASSFTGNHEQYF.